The subject of this entry is one T cell receptor (beta chain). As yet, its antigen is unknown. In germline, CDR1 is SGHRS, CDR2 YFSETQ. CDR3 length: 14 amino acids. Trimming pared 1 base from V and 8 bases from J, leaving 15 bases between. The entry originates in a study of Ad26.COV2.S vaccination and SARS-CoV-2 variants. Across the study: The Ad26.COV2.S arm of the COV1001 trial was where the donor was placed.

The method was immunoSEQ multiplex PCR; TCRdb's version includes in-frame clones alone and lacks a portion of them. The table lists 300,000 to 350,000 clones, about 82% of them singletons, with around 2.2% in the top ten. General study points: Analyses that measured TCR breadth and depth may have underestimated total T cell responses. Post-vaccination spike-specific CD8+ and CD4+ T cell responses reportedly had substantial breadth. It was vaccine recipients, not placebo recipients, who had the higher spike-specific TCR breadth.

The sample's treatment: 15 to 20 received Ad26.COV2.S at low or high dose, single or two shots; about 5 received placebo; per-sample allocation not given. Sampling was done on day 63 after the first vaccine or placebo injection. The sequence came from a person aged 18-60 years who received the Ad26.COV2.S COVID-19 vaccine or a placebo. This material consisted of peripheral blood, taken in a trial of Ad26.COV2.S vaccine versus placebo. The gene calls are TRBV5-1 and TRBJ1-2; D is unresolved. The CDR3: CASSLTATLGGYTF. For the CDR3, the DNA is TGCGCCAGCAGCTTGACTGCAACTCTGGGGGGCTACACCTTC.